This T cell receptor beta chain emerged from a study of vaccination effects on CD4 cells after COVID-19. Study information: Sequencing followed a ViraFEST assay step that expanded antigen-specific CD4+ T cells with viral peptide pools. General study results and limits: Spike-reactive clones found after vaccination in convalescents were mainly new vaccine-induced clones.

Subsequent to a culture period of under twelve days, CD4+ T cells were isolated. Infection dated between March and December 2020, before the Alpha, Beta and Delta variants reached the United States. IL-2 medium was substituted for half the medium on days 3 and 7. Sequenced by immunoSEQ multiplex PCR; TCRdb stores in-frame clones only, minus some. Of about 51,000 clones listed, about 74% are singletons. Remarks on this clone: Its antigen is not identified. The same CDR3 is also encoded by other DNA sequences in this sample.

Germline V gene data show CDR1 as SGHRS and CDR2 as YFSETQ. The V end lost 4 bases, the J end lost 4 bases, and 9 bases lay between the germline ends. CDR3 size: 12 residues. This TCR was sampled from a human donor who had a prior SARS-CoV-2 infection. Sample: CD4+ T cells from PBMCs cultured without peptide, taken before COVID-19 vaccination. The chain joins TRBV5-1 to TRBJ2-7; D might be TRBD2 (5 bases). CDR3 sequence reads: CASSLEGYEQYF. CDR3 bases: TGCGCCAGCAGCCTAGAGGGTTACGAGCAGTACTTC.